These 24 T cell receptor beta chains were sequenced from one sample in a study of control samples from healthy donors and cancer patients. The method was immunoSEQ multiplex PCR; TCRdb's version includes in-frame clones alone and lacks a portion of them. The table shows about 94,000 clones, with 90% occurring only once. The sample consisted of blood. Every receptor here comes from a woman aged 18-35 years in good health.

The genes are TRBV4-1 and TRBJ2-2, with 8 positions matching TRBD1. The CDR3 runs 16 residues. V shed 3 bases, J shed 11 bases, and the junction held 14 bases outside the gene matches. Germline CDR1 reads MGHRA; CDR2 reads YSYEKL. The chain's CDR3 is CASSQLPDRAGIELFF. CDR3 nucleotide sequence: TGCGCCAGCAGCCAGCTACCGGACAGGGCAGGAATCGAGCTGTTTTTT.

The chain has TRBV7-2 and TRBJ1-2, with D uncertain. The CDR3 runs 15 residues. Germline V CDR1 and CDR2: SGHTA, FQGNSA. The ends were cut back, 3 bases at V and 0 bases at J, with 11 bases in the middle. Here the CDR3 DNA reads TGTGCCAGCAGCTTCTCCAAGGTAGCTAACTATGGCTACACCTTC. This gives the protein CASSFSKVANYGYTF.

The genes are TRBV3-1 (or the pseudogene TRBV3-2) and TRBJ2-7, with unresolved D. Trimming took off 2 bases at V and 2 bases at J, with 4 bases between the two ends. Per the germline V gene, CDR1 is LGHDT and CDR2 is YNNKEL (reference sequence). The CDR3 sequence is 12 residues long. CDR3 sequence (DNA): TGTGCCAGCAGCCAATTCCCCTACGAGCAGTACTTC. Its translation: CASSQFPYEQYF.

The chain has TRBV7-9 and TRBJ1-2; D call uncertain. Per germline, CDR1 SEHNR and CDR2 FQNEAQ (reference sequence). The CDR3 extends over 14 amino acids. V was shortened by 1 base and J by 4 bases, with 10 bases between the two germline ends. CDR3 protein: CASSLVGPAYGYTF. The CDR3 DNA sequence: TGTGCCAGCAGCTTAGTGGGCCCGGCCTATGGCTACACCTTC.

V is TRBV6-5 and J is TRBJ2-6; 8 nucleotides line up with TRBD1. The J segment lost 9 bases and the V segment lost 2 bases, leaving 9 bases of the junction unmatched. Germline lookup yields CDR1 MNHEY and CDR2 SVGAGI. The CDR3 covers 16 residues. The CDR3 DNA follows: TGTGCCAGCAGTTACCCTTACGGGACAGGAGACAACGTCCTGACTTTC. Its protein product is CASSYPYGTGDNVLTF.

The genes are TRBV2 and TRBJ1-2; D possibly corresponds to TRBD1 (5 bases). CDR3 length: 14 amino acids. Trimming stripped 6 bases from V and 5 bases from J, with 16 bases between. Germline V gene sequence: CDR1 SNHLY, CDR2 FYNNEI. CDR3 amino acids: CASRNSGGKYGYTF. Written as DNA, the CDR3 is TGTGCCAGCAGGAACAGCGGGGGGAAATATGGCTACACCTTC.

J is TRBJ2-1 and V is TRBV4-2; weak D call: TRBD2 (6 bases). The CDR3 is made up of 19 amino acids. Trimming removed 1 base from V and 3 bases from J, with 22 bases in between. Germline-derived CDR1 and CDR2 are LGHNA and YNFKEQ. CDR3 residues: CASSQVSFNEGLRYNEQFF. CDR3 coding DNA: TGTGCCAGCAGCCAAGTATCTTTTAATGAGGGACTTCGCTACAATGAGCAGTTCTTC.

The chain employs TRBV7-9 and TRBJ1-1; a weak D match, TRBD1 (6 bases). The CDR3 extends over 14 amino acids. Trimming left V 4 bases short and J 2 bases short, with 11 bases between. Germline CDR1 SEHNR, CDR2 FQNEAQ (reference sequence). The CDR3, as DNA: TGTGCCAGCAGCTCATTTGGGACAAACACTGAAGCTTTCTTT. Protein sequence: CASSSFGTNTEAFF.

The V call is TRBV9, the J call TRBJ2-1; 8 nucleotides match TRBD1. Trimming cost V 3 bases and J 8 bases; bases outside gene matches: 10. The germline CDR1 and CDR2 sequences are SGDLS and YYNGEE. CDR3 length equals 15 residues. This chain's CDR3 is CASSGNRGKSDEQFF. CDR3 bases: TGTGCCAGCAGCGGAAACAGGGGGAAGTCTGATGAGCAGTTCTTC.

J is TRBJ1-2 and V is TRBV5-4; 8 nucleotides line up with TRBD1. J lost 2 bases, V lost 3 bases, and 9 bases had no gene match. CDR1 and CDR2 from the germline V gene are SGHNT and YYREEE (reference sequence). The CDR3 spans 16 residues. The CDR3 nucleotides read TGTGCCAGCAGCTGGGGTGGACAGGGTGTGAACTATGGCTACACCTTC. Residues: CASSWGGQGVNYGYTF.

The chain combines TRBV2 with TRBJ2-7, with D maybe TRBD2 (7 bases). The CDR3 is 12 residues long. V was pared by 11 bases and J by 3 bases, with 14 bases between. Germline V lookup: CDR1 SNHLY, CDR2 FYNNEI. CDR3 in DNA: TGTGCCTGTAGGGGGGGACTCTACGAGCAGTACTTC. This translates into CACRGGLYEQYF.

The V and J genes are TRBV4-1 and TRBJ2-2; 10 bases agree with TRBD1. The V gene end was trimmed by 6 bases and the J gene end by 5 bases; junction bases not matched to a gene: 6. This CDR3 is built from 15 residues. Germline V gives CDR1 MGHRA, CDR2 YSYEKL. The CDR3 loop reads CASRKPGQGTGELFF. CDR3 DNA sequence: TGCGCCAGCAGAAAGCCGGGACAGGGGACCGGGGAGCTGTTTTTT.

This clone was seen more than once but under ten times. J is TRBJ2-5 and V is TRBV4-2, with D perhaps being TRBD1 or TRBD2 (5 bases each). From germline, CDR1 is LGHNA and CDR2 YNFKEQ. Between the trimmed V and J ends, which lost 4 bases and 2 bases, there was a span of 23 bases. CDR3 length: 18 residues. The CDR3: CASSPARDGAHKQETQYF. CDR3 bases: TGTGCCAGCAGCCCAGCCCGTGACGGGGCCCATAAGCAAGAGACCCAGTACTTC.

The rearrangement joins TRBV2 to TRBJ2-3, with D possibly TRBD2 on 7 matching bases. Germline V gene lookup returns CDR1 SNHLY and CDR2 FYNNEI. The CDR3 has 18 residues. V lost 5 bases and J lost 3, with 24 bases in between. CDR3 amino acids: CASSKGVPVAGLTDTQYF. CDR3 coding DNA: TGTGCCAGCAGTAAGGGGGTCCCAGTAGCGGGCCTAACAGATACGCAGTATTTT. Full variable domain (outside the CDR3, taken from reference TRBV2 and TRBJ2-3): EPEVTQTPSHQVTQMGQEVILRCVPISNHLYFYWYRQILGQKVEFLVSFYNNEISEKSEIFDDQFSVERPDGSNFTLKIRSTKLEDSAMYFCASSKGVPVAGLTDTQYFGPGTRLTVL.

V usage is TRBV3-1 (or the pseudogene TRBV3-2) and J usage is TRBJ2-7, with D tentatively TRBD2 (6 bases). Germline values: CDR1 LGHDT, CDR2 YNNKEL (reference sequence). Trimming pared 4 bases from V and 5 bases from J, leaving 21 bases between. This CDR3 spans 16 amino acids. The CDR3 loop reads CASSRRGVGGPHEQYF. In nucleotides, the CDR3 is TGTGCCAGCAGCCGTCGCGGTGTCGGGGGTCCGCACGAGCAGTACTTC.

The chain recombines TRBV5-8 with TRBJ1-5, with D uncertain. The V end was cut by 1 base, the J end by 5 bases, with 7 bases between. CDR1 SGHTS and CDR2 YDEGEE come from the germline V gene. The CDR3 totals 13 residues. The chain's CDR3 is CASSLRVDQPQHF. Written as DNA, the CDR3 is TGTGCCAGCAGCTTGAGGGTAGATCAGCCCCAGCATTTT. The whole variable domain, filled in from reference TRBV5-8 and TRBJ1-5, reads EAGVTQSPTHLIKTRGQQATLRCSPISGHTSVYWYQQALGLGLQFLLWYDEGEERNRGNFPPRFSGRQFPNYSSELNVNALELEDSALYLCASSLRVDQPQHFGDGTRLSIL.

The chain couples TRBV9 to TRBJ1-1; 7 bases agree with TRBD1. This CDR3 comprises 17 residues. Germline CDR1 reads SGDLS; CDR2 reads YYNGEE. V trimming: 3 bases; J trimming: 0 bases; junction bases outside the gene matches: 11. CDR3 DNA: TGTGCCAGCAGCGAGGGGACCGGGACAGCTTTGAACACTGAAGCTTTCTTT. Protein product: CASSEGTGTALNTEAFF. Complete variable domain (other parts from reference TRBV9 and TRBJ1-1): DSGVTQTPKHLITATGQRVTLRCSPRSGDLSVYWYQQSLDQGLQFLIQYYNGEERAKGNILERFSAQQFPDLHSELNLSSLELGDSALYFCASSEGTGTALNTEAFFGQGTRLTVV.

The gene calls are TRBV7-2 and TRBJ1-6, with D possibly matching TRBD1 (5 bases). The germline CDR1 and CDR2 sequences are SGHTA and FQGNSA. The length of the CDR3 is 14 residues. Trimming left V 3 bases short and J 9 bases short, with 12 bases between. The DNA of the CDR3 is TGTGCCAGCAGCTTCCAGGGAGGTAGTTCACCCCTCCACTTT. It translates to CASSFQGGSSPLHF.

The chain combines TRBV7-8 with TRBJ2-3; D uncertain. Germline values: CDR1 SGHVS, CDR2 FQNEAQ. The CDR3 is made up of 17 amino acids. The V end lost 1 base, the J end lost 2 bases, and 16 bases lay between the germline ends. The CDR3 sequence: CASSLGLAVSFTDTQYF. The CDR3 region has the DNA TGTGCCAGCAGCTTAGGCTTGGCCGTTTCTTTCACAGATACGCAGTATTTT.

V gene TRBV11-3 combines with J gene TRBJ2-1; D tentatively fits TRBD1 or TRBD2 (5 bases each). V was clipped by 3 bases and J by 9 bases, with 15 bases between them. CDR1 and CDR2 from the germline V gene are SGHNT and YENEEA. This CDR3 region has 14 residues. DNA for the CDR3: TGTGCCAGCAGCTTCCAATCGGGGCATGGTGAGCAGTTCTTC. Protein product: CASSFQSGHGEQFF.

The genes are TRBV4-2 and TRBJ2-3; the D gene is possibly TRBD1 (6 bases). Per the germline V gene, CDR1 is LGHNA and CDR2 is YNFKEQ. This CDR3 has 15 amino acids. The V end lost 0 bases, the J end lost 6 bases, and 13 bases lay between the germline ends. The CDR3, as DNA: TGTGCCAGCAGCCAAGAAGAAGGGGGAGCGGATACGCAGTATTTT. Translated, it gives CASSQEEGGADTQYF.

The chain is built from TRBV5-1 and TRBJ2-5; 10 positions match TRBD2. Germline V lookup: CDR1 SGHRS, CDR2 YFSETQ. The CDR3 extends over 15 amino acids. V gave up 4 bases and J gave up 6 bases; unmatched junction bases: 9. CDR3 coding DNA: TGCGCCAGCAGCCTCGGACTAGCGGAGAGAAAGACCCAGTACTTC. It yields the protein CASSLGLAERKTQYF.

J is TRBJ1-5 and V is TRBV6-5; 8 bases align to TRBD1. J gave up 1 base and V 9 bases, and 5 bases lay outside the gene matches. The CDR3 length is 14 residues. Germline values: CDR1 MNHEY, CDR2 SVGAGI. This CDR3 reads CASGQGLSNQPQHF. In DNA, the CDR3 is TGTGCCAGTGGACAGGGCCTAAGCAATCAGCCCCAGCATTTT.

The chain employs TRBV4-2 and TRBJ1-1; TRBD1 matches 7 bases. Trimming took 7 bases from V and 7 from J; bases not matched to a gene: 9. The CDR3 loop spans 13 amino acids. Germline V gene data show CDR1 as LGHNA and CDR2 as YNFKEQ. Here the CDR3 DNA reads TGTGCCAGCACCACAGGGGCAAGAAGTGAAGCTTTCTTT. It is translated as CASTTGARSEAFF.